Listed below are T cell receptor beta chains from one sample, sequenced in a study of siplizumab effects on memory and regulatory T cells. Clones were read by immunoSEQ multiplex PCR, and TCRdb kept only the in-frame ones, dropping some. Of tens of thousands of clones listed, about 96% are singletons. The sequenced sample consisted of naive CD4+ T cells sorted from blood. The receptor set was obtained from a human donor in good health. Each CDR3 is given without its conserved first and last residue.

v_gene: TRBV5-1
j_gene: TRBJ2-2
CDR3aa: ASSLAGQFTGELF

v_gene: TRBV5-6
j_gene: TRBJ2-7
CDR3aa: ASSFSYEQY

v_gene: TRBV11-1
j_gene: TRBJ1-1
CDR3aa: ASTLGGHTEAF

v_gene: TRBV18
j_gene: TRBJ1-1
CDR3aa: ASSPQGQGMNTEAF

v_gene: TRBV5-1
j_gene: TRBJ1-1
CDR3aa: ASSPNFGQLGTEAF

v_gene: TRBV7-8
j_gene: TRBJ1-5
CDR3aa: ASSPRGGQPQH

v_gene: TRBV4-3
j_gene: TRBJ1-5
CDR3aa: ASSQDRNQPQH

v_gene: TRBV5-1
j_gene: TRBJ2-7
CDR3aa: ASSLGPSGGAAEQY

v_gene: TRBV10-3
j_gene: TRBJ2-1
CDR3aa: ASGQVRDTLEQF

v_gene: TRBV5-4
j_gene: TRBJ2-7
CDR3aa: ASSQEMRAYEQY

v_gene: TRBV19
j_gene: TRBJ1-1
CDR3aa: ASELGGGNTEAF

v_gene: TRBV6-5
j_gene: TRBJ1-1
CDR3aa: ASSTGIVNTEAF

v_gene: TRBV18
j_gene: TRBJ1-3
CDR3aa: TSGDSGNTIY

v_gene: TRBV2
j_gene: TRBJ2-7
CDR3aa: ASSRPQMGLATYEQY

v_gene: TRBV9
j_gene: TRBJ2-3
CDR3aa: ASSPRTSGLSTDTQY

v_gene: TRBV9
j_gene: TRBJ2-6
CDR3aa: ASSVKGSGANVLT

v_gene: TRBV11-2
j_gene: TRBJ1-4
CDR3aa: ASSTRGTGSEKLF

v_gene: TRBV5-1
j_gene: TRBJ2-5
CDR3aa: ASSVIPGGRETQY

v_gene: TRBV6-5
j_gene: TRBJ2-7
CDR3aa: ASSYSQGAEQY

v_gene: TRBV7-6
j_gene: .
CDR3aa: ASSAWTGLLYEQY

v_gene: TRBV20-1
j_gene: TRBJ2-1
CDR3aa: SRRSYNEQF

v_gene: TRBV15
j_gene: TRBJ2-1
CDR3aa: ATSRVAGGNNEQF

v_gene: TRBV7-2
j_gene: TRBJ2-5
CDR3aa: ASSLVLAGGPLEQY

v_gene: TRBV6-5
j_gene: TRBJ1-2
CDR3aa: ASSYGATYGYT

v_gene: TRBV18
j_gene: TRBJ1-5
CDR3aa: ASSPGNQPQH

v_gene: TRBV6-5
j_gene: TRBJ1-2
CDR3aa: ASIGTPGGYT

v_gene: TRBV4-1
j_gene: TRBJ2-1
CDR3aa: ASSQDIARGGEQF

v_gene: TRBV7-2
j_gene: TRBJ1-5
CDR3aa: ASSLVGGGNQPQH

v_gene: TRBV21-1
j_gene: TRBJ1-2
CDR3aa: ARSYGYT

v_gene: TRBV6-5
j_gene: TRBJ1-5
CDR3aa: ASSYSRQSNQPQH

v_gene: TRBV14
j_gene: TRBJ2-5
CDR3aa: ASSQVTGFQETQY

v_gene: TRBV4-1
j_gene: TRBJ1-4
CDR3aa: ASSQRGLSNEKLF

v_gene: TRBV7-2
j_gene: TRBJ1-2
CDR3aa: ASSLGGSPSNYGYT

v_gene: TRBV6-6
j_gene: TRBJ2-7
CDR3aa: ASSYGLGYEQY

v_gene: TRBV5-1
j_gene: TRBJ2-3
CDR3aa: ASSLPSGETDTQY

v_gene: TRBV7-9
j_gene: TRBJ1-3
CDR3aa: ASSLEAGVSGNTIY

v_gene: TRBV7-3
j_gene: TRBJ2-7
CDR3aa: ASSPVGAPREQY

v_gene: TRBV27
j_gene: TRBJ1-5
CDR3aa: ASSFTGTNVLNQPQH

v_gene: TRBV7-6
j_gene: TRBJ2-1
CDR3aa: ASSASRRRNEQF

v_gene: TRBV5-5
j_gene: TRBJ2-3
CDR3aa: ASSDWGLSGGTDTQY

v_gene: TRBV7-2
j_gene: TRBJ2-7
CDR3aa: ASSSGRTYEQY

v_gene: TRBV7-2
j_gene: TRBJ2-1
CDR3aa: ASSLDLGRGGQF

v_gene: TRBV5-5
j_gene: TRBJ1-1
CDR3aa: ASSRWVNTEAF

v_gene: TRBV28
j_gene: TRBJ2-6
CDR3aa: ASSLNRWDSGANVLT

v_gene: TRBV18
j_gene: TRBJ2-2
CDR3aa: ASSPKQVPGGELF

v_gene: TRBV6-5
j_gene: TRBJ2-4
CDR3aa: ASRTERGAKNIQY

v_gene: TRBV11-1
j_gene: TRBJ2-1
CDR3aa: ASSLGAGGYNEQF

v_gene: TRBV18
j_gene: TRBJ1-1
CDR3aa: ASSLGQNTEAF

v_gene: TRBV5-1
j_gene: TRBJ1-1
CDR3aa: ASSLTENTEAF

v_gene: TRBV18
j_gene: TRBJ2-7
CDR3aa: ASSPGSKGYEQY

v_gene: TRBV27
j_gene: TRBJ2-2
CDR3aa: ASSWRGPYTGELF

v_gene: TRBV15
j_gene: TRBJ2-1
CDR3aa: ATSGASGGHGEQF

v_gene: TRBV18
j_gene: TRBJ2-7
CDR3aa: ASSPPPGSRSRTYEQY

v_gene: TRBV11-2
j_gene: TRBJ1-1
CDR3aa: ASSFRRDREAF

v_gene: TRBV18
j_gene: TRBJ1-2
CDR3aa: ASSPQGQYGYT

v_gene: TRBV27
j_gene: TRBJ2-5
CDR3aa: ASSLVQQETQY

v_gene: TRBV11-3
j_gene: TRBJ2-1
CDR3aa: ASSSQATAGDEQF

v_gene: TRBV7-2
j_gene: TRBJ2-2
CDR3aa: ASSSTPSWAGELF

v_gene: TRBV2
j_gene: TRBJ1-6
CDR3aa: ARRDRAYSPLH

v_gene: TRBV19
j_gene: TRBJ2-1
CDR3aa: ATTPGTGFYNEQF